This TCR beta chain was sequenced during a study of identical twins. Findings and caveats of the study: In beta out-of-frame sequences, the excess sharing between twins was weaker.

Healthy Caucasians were all of the donors. Germline assignment: CDR1 SNHLY and CDR2 FYNNEI. The germline V and J ends were trimmed by 6 bases and 11 bases, with 9 bases remaining between them. The CDR3 has 10 residues. Template switching added a universal primer binding site, and final cDNA carried unique molecular identifiers. TCRdb itself ran the 5' RACE reads through MiXCR, one entry per CDR3 protein. The data contain roughly 630,000 distinct CDR3 sequences, under 8.5% of them singletons. About this clonotype: Its specificity is not known.

This sample also belongs to another study, concerning yellow fever vaccine responses in identical twins. Per that paper: The T cell response to vaccination in identical twins was reportedly partly convergent and partly personalized.

This sequence originates from a woman between 18 and 29 years old in good health. V is TRBV2 and J is TRBJ2-3; tentatively, D is TRBD2 (5 bases). Sequencing input: PBMCs. The CDR3 protein is CASRGLLQYF. The DNA for the CDR3 is TGTGCCAGCAGAGGACTCTTGCAGTATTTT.